This T cell receptor beta chain was sequenced for a study of blood T cells in healthy people across ages. Whole-study findings and limits: Per-million-T-cell TCR beta diversity fell roughly linearly with age.

No fewer than 7 million PBMCs went into each sample. RNA extraction gave at least 5 micrograms of total RNA per sample. Then a second PCR, running roughly 7 to 11 cycles, was carried out with a sample-barcoded 5' primer and a J-beta primer mix. Every cDNA molecule bore a tag from a template-switch adaptor containing 12 random nucleotides. A single record per CDR3 protein comes from TCRdb applying MiXCR to the 5' RACE reads. The table has around 2 million distinct CDR3 sequences, roughly 43% seen once. This clonotype has more than one count but fewer than ten. What it recognizes is unknown. This CDR3 is built from 14 residues. Germline V lookup: CDR1 ENHRY, CDR2 SYGVKD. V lost 6 bases and J 0 bases, leaving 11 bases between the germline ends.

The receptor was derived from a human donor in good health. This sequence joins TRBV10-3 and TRBJ2-5, with a tentative D call TRBD2 (6 bases). Sequences were obtained from blood. CDR3 loop: CAIRDYKYQETQYF. The CDR3 coding sequence is TGTGCCATCAGGGACTACAAGTACCAAGAGACCCAGTACTTC.